A single sample is the source of the 8 T cell receptor beta chains below, sequenced in a study of T cells expressing NK-cell markers. One entry per CDR3 protein, without DNA, is what TCRdb gives after re-calling the 5' RACE reads. Recorded here are tens of thousands of distinct CDR3 sequences; the top ten clones represent approximately 60%. The material sequenced was blood T cells: a sorted CD56 or NKG2C T cell subset, CD4+ or CD8+ T cells, or bulk PBMC T cells (not recorded which). The origin of the receptors is a woman between 18 and 75 years old in good health.

V is TRBV6-5 and J is TRBJ2-3; absent DNA, TCRdb's TRBD2 call cannot be checked. The CDR3 covers 17 residues. Germline V CDR1 and CDR2: MNHEY, SVGAGI. This CDR3 is CASSSWTSGVGTDTQYF.

The J gene is TRBJ2-1, the V gene TRBV29-1; TCRdb outputs TRBD1, but without DNA this stays unchecked. The CDR3 contains 20 residues. The germline gives CDR1 SQVTM, CDR2 ANQGSEA. CDR3 sequence reads: CSVAGGTIVLHGGSANEQFF.

The chain links TRBV28 to TRBJ2-7; TCRdb outputs TRBD1, but without DNA this stays unchecked. CDR3 length equals 16 residues. CDR1 and CDR2 (germline): MDHEN, SYDVKM. The CDR3 loop reads CASSLLNEAGTYEQYF.

This chain joins TRBV6-1 and TRBJ1-1; there is no DNA to check the TCRdb D call of TRBD1. This CDR3 has 15 residues. The germline V gene has CDR1 MNHNS and CDR2 SASEGT. The CDR3 sequence: CASSVSETGGTEAFF.

The CDR3 protein is CASSLVSGSNEQFF. The rearrangement uses TRBV13 and TRBJ2-1; the TCRdb call, TRBD2, lacks DNA for checking. The germline V gene encodes CDR1 PRHDT and CDR2 FYEKMQ (reference sequence). This CDR3 has 14 amino acids.

V is TRBV16 and J is TRBJ2-5; TCRdb outputs TRBD1, but without DNA this stays unchecked. Looked up from germline, CDR1 is KGHSY and CDR2 is FQNENV. The CDR3 is made up of 17 amino acids. The CDR3 region is CASSGWGSAAPGETQYF.

V usage is TRBV2 and J usage is TRBJ2-1; the D call from TCRdb, TRBD1, cannot be confirmed without DNA. The CDR3 spans 16 residues. Germline assignment: CDR1 SNHLY and CDR2 FYNNEI. CDR3 in amino acids: CASTPEGPSSYNEQFF.

In terms of frequency, this clonotype is medium-sized. This chain joins TRBV4-2 and TRBJ2-1; TCRdb designates TRBD2, a call that cannot be tested without DNA. The germline CDR1 and CDR2 sequences are LGHNA and YNFKEQ. The CDR3 runs to 15 residues. The CDR3 loop is CASSQDASGGNEQFF.